The clone carrying this TCR beta chain was found a few times. Deletions cut 7 bases from V and 7 bases from J, with 15 bases between. Germline CDR1 is SGHDT and CDR2 is YYEEEE. This CDR3 is 12 amino acids long. Original processing notes: Quantification of nucleated cells was approximated via reference gene primer amplification. Only in-frame clones appear in the TCRdb table, and some are missing; sequencing was by immunoSEQ multiplex PCR. The V and J calls and clone size were taken over from that table, and D and trimming were inferred from the DNA. The sample carries 50,000 or so clones, 86% recorded once. The sample is drawn from a study of blood T cell repertoires in COVID-19. Turning to the study itself: From T cells, B-cell-depleted T cells, or PBMCs came the material, which was cDNA or gDNA.

The sequenced material came from peripheral blood. The origin of this receptor is a woman older than 75 with acute or convalescent COVID-19. The chain recombines TRBV5-6 with TRBJ2-7; TRBD2 is a possible D gene (6 bases). CDR3 region: CASYAGGWEQYF. The CDR3 nucleotides read TGTGCCAGCTACGCCGGGGGTTGGGAGCAGTACTTC.